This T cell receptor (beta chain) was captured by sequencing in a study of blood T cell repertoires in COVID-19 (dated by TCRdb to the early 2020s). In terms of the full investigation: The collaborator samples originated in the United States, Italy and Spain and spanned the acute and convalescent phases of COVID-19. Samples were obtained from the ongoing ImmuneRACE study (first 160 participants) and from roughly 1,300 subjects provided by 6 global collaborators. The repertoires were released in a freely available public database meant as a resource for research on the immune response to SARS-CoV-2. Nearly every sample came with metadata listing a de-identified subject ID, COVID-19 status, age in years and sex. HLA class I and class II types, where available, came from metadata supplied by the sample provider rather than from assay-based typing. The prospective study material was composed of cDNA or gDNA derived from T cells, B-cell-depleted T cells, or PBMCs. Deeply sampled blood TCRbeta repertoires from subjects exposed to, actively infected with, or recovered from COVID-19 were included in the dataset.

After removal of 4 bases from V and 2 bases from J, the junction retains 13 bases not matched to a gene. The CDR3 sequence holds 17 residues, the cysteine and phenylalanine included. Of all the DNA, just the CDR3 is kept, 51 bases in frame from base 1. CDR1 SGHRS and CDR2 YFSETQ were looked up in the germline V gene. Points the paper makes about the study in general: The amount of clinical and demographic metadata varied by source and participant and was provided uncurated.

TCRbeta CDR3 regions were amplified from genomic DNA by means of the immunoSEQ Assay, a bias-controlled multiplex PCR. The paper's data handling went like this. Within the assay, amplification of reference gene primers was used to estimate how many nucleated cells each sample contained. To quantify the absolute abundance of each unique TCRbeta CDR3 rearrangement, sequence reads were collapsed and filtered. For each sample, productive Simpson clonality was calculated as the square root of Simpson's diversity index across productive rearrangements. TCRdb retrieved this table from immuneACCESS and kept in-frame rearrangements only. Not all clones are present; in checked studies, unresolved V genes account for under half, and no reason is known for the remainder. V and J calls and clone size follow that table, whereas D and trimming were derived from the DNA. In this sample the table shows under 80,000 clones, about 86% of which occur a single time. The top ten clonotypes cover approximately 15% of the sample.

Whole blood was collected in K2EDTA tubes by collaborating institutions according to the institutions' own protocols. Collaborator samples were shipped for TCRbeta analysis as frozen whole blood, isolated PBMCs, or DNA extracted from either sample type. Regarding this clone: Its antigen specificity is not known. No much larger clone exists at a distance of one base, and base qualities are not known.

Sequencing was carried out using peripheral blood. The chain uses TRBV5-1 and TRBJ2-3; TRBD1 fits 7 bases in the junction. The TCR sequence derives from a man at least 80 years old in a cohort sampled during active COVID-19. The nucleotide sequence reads TGCGCCAGCAGCGGAAGTCAGACAGGGATCGTCACAGATACGCAGTATTTT. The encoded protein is CASSGSQTGIVTDTQYF.